This TCR beta chain was observed in a study of blood T cell repertoires in COVID-19. The CDR3 totals 17 residues. With V trimmed by 4 bases and J by 5 bases, 14 bases remained unmatched. Germline V gene data show CDR1 as SGHRS and CDR2 as YFSETQ. Sequencing used immunoSEQ multiplex PCR; TCRdb keeps in-frame clones, though not all of them. Among roughly 300,000 clones listed, about 90% were seen once. Participants were aged about 18 to 89 years from 24 US areas. In Cohort 3, a recovered donor had either two negative PCRs, clearance, or symptom resolution. The chain carries TRBV5-1 and TRBJ2-5; TRBD1 aligns across 10 bases. What was sequenced was PBMCs or T cells enriched from blood (not recorded which). This sequence originates from a woman in her 30s who had recovered from COVID-19. The CDR3 loop is CASSHTTSGTGDETQYF. The DNA of the CDR3 is TGCGCCAGCAGCCACACCACTTCCGGGACAGGGGACGAGACCCAGTACTTC.